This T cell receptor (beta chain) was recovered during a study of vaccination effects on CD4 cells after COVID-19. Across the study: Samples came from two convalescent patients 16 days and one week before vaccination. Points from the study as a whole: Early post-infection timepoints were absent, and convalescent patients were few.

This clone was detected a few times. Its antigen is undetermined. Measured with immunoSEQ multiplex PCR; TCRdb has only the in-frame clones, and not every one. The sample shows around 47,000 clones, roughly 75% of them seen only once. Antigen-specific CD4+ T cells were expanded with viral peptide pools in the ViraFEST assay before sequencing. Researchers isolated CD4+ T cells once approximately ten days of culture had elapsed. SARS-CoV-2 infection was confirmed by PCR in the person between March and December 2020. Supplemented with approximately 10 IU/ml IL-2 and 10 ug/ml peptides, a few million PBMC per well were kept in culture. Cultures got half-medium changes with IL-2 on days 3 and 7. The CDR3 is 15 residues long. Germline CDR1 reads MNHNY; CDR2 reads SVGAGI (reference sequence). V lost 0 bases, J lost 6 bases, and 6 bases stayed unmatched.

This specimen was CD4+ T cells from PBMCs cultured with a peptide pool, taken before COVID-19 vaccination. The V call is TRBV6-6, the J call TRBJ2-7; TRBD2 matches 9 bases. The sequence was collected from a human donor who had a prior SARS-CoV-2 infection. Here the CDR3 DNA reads TGTGCCAGCAGTTACTCTGCTAGCGGGATCGGCGAGCAGTACTTC. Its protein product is CASSYSASGIGEQYF.